This record covers a single TCR beta chain. Sequencing used immunoSEQ multiplex PCR; TCRdb keeps in-frame clones, though not all of them. The repertoire includes approximately 59,000 clones, over 75% of them detected once, and around 3.4% sits in the top ten. The data belong to a study of blood T cell repertoires in COVID-19. Study as a whole: Acute-phase and convalescent COVID-19 samples originated in the United States, Italy and Spain.

Germline loops: CDR1 MDHEN, CDR2 SYDVKM. The V gene end was trimmed by 6 bases and the J gene end by 3 bases; junction bases not matched to a gene: 13. The CDR3 contains 16 residues. The sequencing sample was made of peripheral blood. This TCR was recovered from a woman of 80 years or more with acute or convalescent COVID-19. This chain links TRBV28 with TRBJ1-2; 7 bases match TRBD1. Here the CDR3 reads CASRRVGQPGDYGYTF. DNA of the CDR3: TGTGCCAGCAGGCGCGTGGGACAGCCGGGGGACTATGGCTACACCTTC.